A single sample is the source of the 18 T cell receptor beta chains below, sequenced in a study of blood T cell repertoires in COVID-19. Data came from immunoSEQ multiplex PCR; TCRdb stores just in-frame clones and leaves some out. The sample has some 300,000 clones, approximately 90% seen once. Material: peripheral blood. The receptors derive from a woman in her forties or fifties with COVID-19, enrolled during active disease.

The chain links TRBV11-2 to TRBJ2-1; weak D call: TRBD2 (6 bases). The V gene's germline CDR1 is SGHAT and CDR2 FQNNGV. The CDR3 contains 20 residues. Trimming cost V 0 bases and J 5 bases, with 26 bases left between them. The CDR3 is CASSLDSLATSPKHHNEQFF. CDR3 coding DNA: TGTGCCAGCAGCTTAGATAGCTTGGCGACTAGTCCAAAACACCACAATGAGCAGTTCTTC.

Concerning this clone: The identical CDR3 is also encoded by other nucleotide sequences in the sample. The V and J genes are TRBV18 and TRBJ1-1; D is ambiguous. Germline V gene data show CDR1 as KGHSH and CDR2 as LQKENI. Deletions cut 2 bases from V and 2 bases from J, with 9 bases between. CDR3 length: 14 amino acids. The CDR3 coding sequence is TGTGCCAGCTCACCAGTAGGAGGTAACACTGAAGCTTTCTTT. This translates into CASSPVGGNTEAFF.

The chain uses TRBV6-2 or TRBV6-3 and TRBJ1-1, with 8 bases identical to TRBD1. This CDR3 is built from 13 residues. V lost 2 bases and J lost 7; bases outside the gene matches: 3. Germline V lookup: CDR1 MNHEY, CDR2 SVGEGT. In DNA, the CDR3 is TGTGCCAGCAGTTACGCAGGGGGCCTTGAAGCTTTCTTT. Translation: CASSYAGGLEAFF.

The chain employs TRBV5-4 and TRBJ2-1; the match to TRBD2 covers 9 bases. The germline gives CDR1 SGHNT, CDR2 YYREEE (reference sequence). The CDR3 covers 16 residues. The V gene end was trimmed by 4 bases and the J gene end by 6 bases; junction bases not matched to a gene: 11. CDR3 amino acids: CASSNRAGGLGNEQFF. The CDR3 DNA reads as TGTGCCAGCAGCAACAGAGCGGGAGGTCTGGGCAATGAGCAGTTCTTC.

The chain links TRBV5-6 to TRBJ1-1; D gene ambiguous. This CDR3 contains 13 residues. Trimming removed 1 base at V and 0 bases at J, with 4 bases between. Germline lookup yields CDR1 SGHDT and CDR2 YYEEEE. CDR3 in amino acids: CASSLLLNTEAFF. As DNA, the CDR3 is TGTGCCAGCAGCTTGCTCCTGAACACTGAAGCTTTCTTT.

The J gene is TRBJ1-2, the V gene TRBV29-1, with 8 nucleotides matching TRBD1. Germline V gene sequence: CDR1 SQVTM, CDR2 ANQGSEA. Trimming removed 7 bases from V and 0 bases from J; junction bases left unmatched: 4. The CDR3 consists of 13 residues. CDR3 sequence reads: CSARTGTNYGYTF. The CDR3 DNA follows: TGCAGCGCAAGGACAGGGACTAACTATGGCTACACCTTC.

The gene calls are TRBV9 and TRBJ2-7; 11 bases map to TRBD2. Germline loops: CDR1 SGDLS, CDR2 YYNGEE. The CDR3 runs 15 residues. The V and J ends lost 0 bases and 5 bases, in that order; junction bases with no gene match: 4. The CDR3 DNA reads TGTGCCAGCAGCGTAGGTTTACTAGCGGGAGACGAGCAGTACTTC. It yields the protein CASSVGLLAGDEQYF.

The chain employs TRBV5-6 and TRBJ1-2; D is uncertain. Per germline, CDR1 SGHDT and CDR2 YYEEEE. CDR3 length: 14 residues. Trimming cost V 4 bases and J 5 bases, with 15 bases left between them. Here the CDR3 reads CASSGKRREYGYTF. The CDR3 nucleotides are TGTGCCAGCAGCGGGAAGAGACGGGAGTATGGCTACACCTTC.

The chain couples TRBV6-1 to TRBJ2-7; D remains ambiguous. The CDR3 sequence is 11 residues long. Trimming removed 2 bases at V and 4 bases at J, with 3 bases between. Germline V gives CDR1 MNHNS, CDR2 SASEGT. The CDR3 DNA sequence: TGTGCCAGCAGTGAACTTTACGAGCAGTACTTC. Translated: CASSELYEQYF.

This clone was picked up one time. CDR3 sequence reads: CASSYGGLGNTIYF. The DNA for the CDR3 is TGTGCCAGCAGCTACGGGGGGCTTGGAAACACCATATATTTT. The chain employs TRBV5-4 and TRBJ1-3, with a weak D call TRBD1 (6 bases). The CDR3 is made up of 14 amino acids. V shed 3 bases and J shed 3 bases, with 10 bases lying between them. CDR1 and CDR2 from the germline V gene are SGHNT and YYREEE (reference sequence).

The CDR3 coding sequence is TGCGCCAGCAGCCAGCACAGCACTAGCGGGGTCGACTACGAGCAGTACTTC. Residues: CASSQHSTSGVDYEQYF. The chain couples TRBV4-3 to TRBJ2-7; TRBD2 matches 10 bases. The CDR3 covers 17 residues. Germline CDR1 and CDR2: LGHNA and YSLEER. Trimming cost V 3 bases and J 3 bases; bases outside gene matches: 11.

The V call is TRBV15, the J call TRBJ2-1; D ambiguous. Germline CDR1 is LNHNV and CDR2 is YYDKDF (reference sequence). This CDR3 spans 13 amino acids. The V gene lost 0 bases and the J gene lost 7 bases, with 7 bases spanning the gap. The CDR3, as DNA: TGTGCCACCAGCAGAGATCATGCGAATGAGCAGTTCTTC. Translated: CATSRDHANEQFF.

The chain joins TRBV9 to TRBJ1-4; no reliable D call. The CDR3 is 15 residues long. CDR1 and CDR2 (germline): SGDLS, YYNGEE. V lost 0 bases and J lost 3, with 9 bases in between. The CDR3 sequence is CASSVESGANEKLFF. The CDR3 DNA is TGTGCCAGCAGCGTAGAGTCCGGAGCTAATGAAAAACTGTTTTTT.

V gene TRBV19 combines with J gene TRBJ2-2, with TRBD2 matching over 9 bases. Losses at the gene ends were 7 bases for V and 8 bases for J; bases not matched to a gene: 8. The CDR3 has 14 residues. In germline, CDR1 is LNHDA, CDR2 SQIVND (reference sequence). CDR3 bases: TGTGCCAGTAAACGCGGGAGGGCTTCTGGGGAGCTGTTTTTT. This encodes CASKRGRASGELFF.

The V gene is TRBV2, the J gene TRBJ2-7; possibly TRBD2 for D (6 bases). V lost 10 bases, J lost 3 bases, and 16 bases lay in between. The CDR3 consists of 13 residues. Germline CDR1 is SNHLY and CDR2 is FYNNEI. The CDR3 sequence is CATDSGSYYEQYF. DNA for the CDR3: TGTGCCACCGACAGCGGGTCGTACTACGAGCAGTACTTC.

This clone was observed once. This CDR3 is CATSETNSGANVLTF. Written as DNA, the CDR3 is TGTGCCACCAGTGAAACTAACTCTGGGGCCAACGTCCTGACTTTC. The rearrangement links TRBV24-1 to TRBJ2-6, with D hard to call. The germline V gene encodes CDR1 KGHDR and CDR2 SFDVKD. Trimming cost V 4 bases and J 0 bases, with 6 bases left between them. The CDR3 loop spans 15 amino acids.

The chain employs TRBV10-1 and TRBJ2-3; D is ambiguous. Germline V gives CDR1 WNHNN, CDR2 SYGVQD (reference sequence). V lost 6 bases and J 0 bases, leaving 13 bases between the germline ends. This CDR3 has 15 residues. The CDR3 nucleotides read TGCGCCAGCAGGAACCTAGAAACAAGCACAGATACGCAGTATTTT. Amino acids: CASRNLETSTDTQYF.

The chain uses TRBV19 and TRBJ2-3; TRBD1 matches at 8 bases. CDR3 length: 18 amino acids. CDR1 LNHDA and CDR2 SQIVND come from the germline V gene (reference sequence). Trimming took 4 bases from V and 3 from J; bases not matched to a gene: 15. CDR3 nucleotides: TGTGCCAGTAGTAGACAACCCCATGGACAGGGAACGACAGATACGCAGTATTTT. This gives the protein CASSRQPHGQGTTDTQYF.